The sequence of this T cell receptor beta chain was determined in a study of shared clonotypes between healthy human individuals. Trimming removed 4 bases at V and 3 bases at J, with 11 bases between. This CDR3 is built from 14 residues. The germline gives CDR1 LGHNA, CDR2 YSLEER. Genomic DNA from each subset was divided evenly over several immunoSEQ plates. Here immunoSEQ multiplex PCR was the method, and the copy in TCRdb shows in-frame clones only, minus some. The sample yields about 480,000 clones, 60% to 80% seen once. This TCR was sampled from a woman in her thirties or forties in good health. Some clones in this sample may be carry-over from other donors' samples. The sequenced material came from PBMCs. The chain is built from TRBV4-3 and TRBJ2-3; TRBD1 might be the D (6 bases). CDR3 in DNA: TGCGCCAGCAGCCTCAGGGGTGGGACAGATACGCAGTATTTT. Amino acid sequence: CASSLRGGTDTQYF.